The rows below give T cell receptor beta chains drawn from one sample of a study of OX40 agonist ivuxolimab in advanced cancers. Sequencing used immunoSEQ multiplex PCR; TCRdb keeps in-frame clones, though not all of them. In the table there are about 61,000 clones, 82% of which are singletons. This specimen consisted of CD4+ or CD8+ T cells sorted from blood, obtained in a trial of the OX40 agonist ivuxolimab. These receptors came from an adult with an advanced solid tumor such as melanoma, head and neck, liver or kidney cancer. The CDR3 runs from the conserved cysteine through the conserved F or W. D genes are given only for firm matches. Size tells how often a clone was seen (once, few, many) or the class of an expanded clone, and some rows leave it out.

clone size | J gene | V gene | D gene | CDR3 protein | CDR3 DNA
NA | TRBJ1-2 | TRBV10-3 | NA | CAMSEREQTLYGYTF | TGTGCCATGTCAGAGCGGGAACAGACCCTCTATGGCTACACCTTC
once | TRBJ2-3 | TRBV11-1 | NA | CASSPRSGDTQYF | TGTGCCAGCAGCCCCAGGTCTGGAGATACGCAGTATTTT
NA | TRBJ1-5 | TRBV7-2 | TRBD1 | CASSLEGQSNQPQHF | TGTGCCAGCAGCTTAGAGGGACAGAGCAATCAGCCCCAGCATTTT
once | TRBJ2-3 | TRBV7-3 | NA | CASSLTGGTDTQYF | TGTGCCAGCAGCTTAACAGGGGGGACAGATACGCAGTATTTT
once | TRBJ2-3 | TRBV11-3 | NA | CASSLTRSTDTQYF | TGTGCCAGCAGCTTAACCCGGAGCACAGATACGCAGTATTTT
NA | TRBJ2-7 | TRBV5-1 | NA | CASSLGGGLSYEQYF | TGCGCCAGCAGCTTGGGAGGAGGTCTCTCCTACGAGCAGTACTTC
NA | TRBJ1-6 | TRBV29-1 | TRBD1 | CSAKTGLNSPLHF | TGCAGCGCCAAGACAGGGCTGAATTCACCCCTCCACTTT
NA | TRBJ2-1 | TRBV28 | NA | CASSIPSGGNNEQFF | TGTGCCAGCAGTATCCCGTCAGGGGGGAACAATGAGCAGTTCTTC
NA | TRBJ2-5 | TRBV14 | NA | CASSSIRRTDTETQYF | TGTGCCAGCAGCTCAATCAGACGGACGGACACGGAGACCCAGTACTTC
NA | TRBJ2-7 | TRBV18 | NA | CASQTQGSSYEQYF | TGTGCCAGCCAAACACAGGGATCCTCCTACGAGCAGTACTTC
NA | TRBJ2-5 | TRBV18 | TRBD2 | CASSIGLAGIQETQYF | TGTGCCAGCTCCATTGGACTAGCGGGTATCCAAGAGACCCAGTACTTC
NA | TRBJ2-1 | TRBV10-3 | NA | CAIRYGAYRSNEQFF | TGTGCCATCAGGTACGGGGCGTATAGGAGCAATGAGCAGTTCTTC
NA | TRBJ1-2 | TRBV6-6 | TRBD1 | CASSSGTGSGYTF | TGTGCCAGCAGTTCCGGGACAGGGAGCGGCTACACCTTC
NA | TRBJ2-1 | TRBV15 | TRBD1 | CATSRVGQGFNEQFF | TGTGCCACCAGCAGAGTGGGACAGGGTTTCAATGAGCAGTTCTTC
once | TRBJ2-5 | TRBV18 | NA | CASSPLDSQETQYF | TGTGCCAGCTCACCATTGGACAGTCAAGAGACCCAGTACTTC
NA | TRBJ2-5 | TRBV5-1 | TRBD1 | CASSKSQGRETQYF | TGCGCCAGCAGCAAATCACAGGGGCGAGAGACCCAGTACTTC
NA | TRBJ2-7 | TRBV28 | NA | CASSPGIGGVHEQYF | TGTGCCAGCAGTCCCGGAATCGGGGGCGTCCACGAGCAGTACTTC
NA | TRBJ2-1 | TRBV5-1 | TRBD2 | CASSFSSGRYNEQFF | TGCGCCAGCAGCTTCTCTAGCGGGCGCTACAATGAGCAGTTCTTC
few | TRBJ1-2 | TRBV19 | NA | CASSINPGEEIDYGYTF | TGTGCCAGTAGTATAAATCCAGGGGAGGAGATCGACTATGGCTACACCTTC
NA | TRBJ2-1 | TRBV4-2 | NA | CASSQGASTDYNEQFF | TGTGCCAGCAGCCAAGGGGCTTCTACAGACTACAATGAGCAGTTCTTC
NA | TRBJ1-4 | TRBV5-5 | NA | CASSLRGPNEKLFF | TGTGCCAGCAGCCTAAGGGGTCCTAATGAAAAACTGTTTTTT
NA | TRBJ2-3 | TRBV10-3 | TRBD2 | CAISGSGSKGTDTQYF | TGTGCCATCAGTGGTAGCGGGAGCAAGGGCACAGATACGCAGTATTTT
once | TRBJ2-4 | TRBV7-9 | NA | CASSFVASGNIQYF | TGTGCCAGCAGCTTTGTCGCATCCGGAAACATTCAGTACTTC
once | TRBJ1-1 | TRBV7-2 | NA | CASSPLNTEAFF | TGTGCCAGCAGCCCCTTGAACACTGAAGCTTTCTTT
NA | TRBJ1-1 | TRBV7-9 | NA | CASSNLRTVREAFRF | TGTGCCAGCAGCAACCTTCGGACAGTCAGGGAAGCTTTCCGCTTT
NA | TRBJ2-2 | TRBV28 | TRBD1 | CASRDRETGELFF | TGTGCCAGCAGAGACAGGGAGACCGGGGAGCTGTTTTTT
NA | TRBJ2-3 | TRBV18 | TRBD2 | CASSLLAGEATDTQYF | TGTGCCAGCTCACTGTTAGCGGGAGAGGCCACAGATACGCAGTATTTT
NA | TRBJ2-7 | TRBV28 | NA | CASGSRGKGLKVYEQYF | TGTGCCAGCGGTTCCCGGGGGAAGGGCCTCAAAGTCTACGAGCAGTACTTC
NA | TRBJ1-1 | TRBV27 | NA | CASSLSRGRTEAFF | TGTGCCAGCAGTTTATCAAGGGGTCGCACTGAAGCTTTCTTT
NA | TRBJ1-2 | TRBV9 | NA | CASSVPPGGRGGYTF | TGTGCCAGCAGCGTACCGCCGGGGGGGCGAGGTGGCTACACCTTC
once | TRBJ2-2 | TRBV7-9 | NA | CASSLSRTGELFF | TGTGCCAGCAGCTTAAGCCGAACCGGGGAGCTGTTTTTT
NA | TRBJ2-1 | TRBV19 | NA | CASSKDYRSSYNEQFF | TGTGCCAGTAGTAAGGATTACCGGTCTTCCTACAATGAGCAGTTCTTC
NA | TRBJ2-3 | TRBV19 | NA | CASSMNGGMAEPDTQYF | TGTGCCAGTAGTATGAACGGCGGAATGGCGGAACCAGATACGCAGTATTTT
NA | TRBJ2-7 | TRBV19 | NA | CASSIVPGTYEQYF | TGTGCCAGTAGTATAGTTCCGGGGACCTACGAGCAGTACTTC
NA | TRBJ2-5 | TRBV6-5 | NA | CASMLGAEETQYF | TGTGCCAGCATGTTGGGTGCCGAAGAGACCCAGTACTTC
NA | TRBJ1-2 | TRBV14 | NA | CASSPGTQRGYTF | TGTGCCAGCAGCCCCGGGACCCAACGAGGCTACACCTTC
NA | TRBJ1-2 | TRBV4-1 | NA | CASSPGGGNYGYTF | TGCGCCAGCTCGCCGGGGGGAGGGAACTATGGCTACACCTTC
few | TRBJ2-1 | TRBV11-2 | NA | CASSLEREAYNEQFF | TGTGCCAGCAGCTTAGAGAGGGAAGCGTACAATGAGCAGTTCTTC
NA | TRBJ2-7 | TRBV5-1 | TRBD1 | CASSQTGQGPYEQYF | TGCGCCAGCAGCCAGACGGGACAGGGCCCCTACGAGCAGTACTTC
NA | TRBJ2-3 | TRBV5-4 | NA | CASSLRTDTQYF | TGTGCCAGCAGCCTACGCACAGATACGCAGTATTTT